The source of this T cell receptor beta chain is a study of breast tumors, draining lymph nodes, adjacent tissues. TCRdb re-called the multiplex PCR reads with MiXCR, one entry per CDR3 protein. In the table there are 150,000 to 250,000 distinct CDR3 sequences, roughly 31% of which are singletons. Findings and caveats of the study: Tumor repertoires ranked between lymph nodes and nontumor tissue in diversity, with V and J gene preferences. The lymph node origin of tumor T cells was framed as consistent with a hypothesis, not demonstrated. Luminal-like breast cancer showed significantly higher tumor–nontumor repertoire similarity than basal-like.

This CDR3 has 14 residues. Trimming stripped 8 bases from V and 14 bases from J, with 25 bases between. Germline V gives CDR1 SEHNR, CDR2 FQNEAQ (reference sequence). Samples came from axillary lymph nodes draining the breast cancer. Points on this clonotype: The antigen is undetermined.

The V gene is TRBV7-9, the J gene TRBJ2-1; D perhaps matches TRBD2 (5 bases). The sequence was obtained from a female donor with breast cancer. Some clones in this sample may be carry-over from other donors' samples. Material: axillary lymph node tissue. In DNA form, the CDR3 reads TGTGCCAGCTACCCGGGCGGGTACCCACCCCCGGAGTTCTTC. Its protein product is CASYPGGYPPPEFF.